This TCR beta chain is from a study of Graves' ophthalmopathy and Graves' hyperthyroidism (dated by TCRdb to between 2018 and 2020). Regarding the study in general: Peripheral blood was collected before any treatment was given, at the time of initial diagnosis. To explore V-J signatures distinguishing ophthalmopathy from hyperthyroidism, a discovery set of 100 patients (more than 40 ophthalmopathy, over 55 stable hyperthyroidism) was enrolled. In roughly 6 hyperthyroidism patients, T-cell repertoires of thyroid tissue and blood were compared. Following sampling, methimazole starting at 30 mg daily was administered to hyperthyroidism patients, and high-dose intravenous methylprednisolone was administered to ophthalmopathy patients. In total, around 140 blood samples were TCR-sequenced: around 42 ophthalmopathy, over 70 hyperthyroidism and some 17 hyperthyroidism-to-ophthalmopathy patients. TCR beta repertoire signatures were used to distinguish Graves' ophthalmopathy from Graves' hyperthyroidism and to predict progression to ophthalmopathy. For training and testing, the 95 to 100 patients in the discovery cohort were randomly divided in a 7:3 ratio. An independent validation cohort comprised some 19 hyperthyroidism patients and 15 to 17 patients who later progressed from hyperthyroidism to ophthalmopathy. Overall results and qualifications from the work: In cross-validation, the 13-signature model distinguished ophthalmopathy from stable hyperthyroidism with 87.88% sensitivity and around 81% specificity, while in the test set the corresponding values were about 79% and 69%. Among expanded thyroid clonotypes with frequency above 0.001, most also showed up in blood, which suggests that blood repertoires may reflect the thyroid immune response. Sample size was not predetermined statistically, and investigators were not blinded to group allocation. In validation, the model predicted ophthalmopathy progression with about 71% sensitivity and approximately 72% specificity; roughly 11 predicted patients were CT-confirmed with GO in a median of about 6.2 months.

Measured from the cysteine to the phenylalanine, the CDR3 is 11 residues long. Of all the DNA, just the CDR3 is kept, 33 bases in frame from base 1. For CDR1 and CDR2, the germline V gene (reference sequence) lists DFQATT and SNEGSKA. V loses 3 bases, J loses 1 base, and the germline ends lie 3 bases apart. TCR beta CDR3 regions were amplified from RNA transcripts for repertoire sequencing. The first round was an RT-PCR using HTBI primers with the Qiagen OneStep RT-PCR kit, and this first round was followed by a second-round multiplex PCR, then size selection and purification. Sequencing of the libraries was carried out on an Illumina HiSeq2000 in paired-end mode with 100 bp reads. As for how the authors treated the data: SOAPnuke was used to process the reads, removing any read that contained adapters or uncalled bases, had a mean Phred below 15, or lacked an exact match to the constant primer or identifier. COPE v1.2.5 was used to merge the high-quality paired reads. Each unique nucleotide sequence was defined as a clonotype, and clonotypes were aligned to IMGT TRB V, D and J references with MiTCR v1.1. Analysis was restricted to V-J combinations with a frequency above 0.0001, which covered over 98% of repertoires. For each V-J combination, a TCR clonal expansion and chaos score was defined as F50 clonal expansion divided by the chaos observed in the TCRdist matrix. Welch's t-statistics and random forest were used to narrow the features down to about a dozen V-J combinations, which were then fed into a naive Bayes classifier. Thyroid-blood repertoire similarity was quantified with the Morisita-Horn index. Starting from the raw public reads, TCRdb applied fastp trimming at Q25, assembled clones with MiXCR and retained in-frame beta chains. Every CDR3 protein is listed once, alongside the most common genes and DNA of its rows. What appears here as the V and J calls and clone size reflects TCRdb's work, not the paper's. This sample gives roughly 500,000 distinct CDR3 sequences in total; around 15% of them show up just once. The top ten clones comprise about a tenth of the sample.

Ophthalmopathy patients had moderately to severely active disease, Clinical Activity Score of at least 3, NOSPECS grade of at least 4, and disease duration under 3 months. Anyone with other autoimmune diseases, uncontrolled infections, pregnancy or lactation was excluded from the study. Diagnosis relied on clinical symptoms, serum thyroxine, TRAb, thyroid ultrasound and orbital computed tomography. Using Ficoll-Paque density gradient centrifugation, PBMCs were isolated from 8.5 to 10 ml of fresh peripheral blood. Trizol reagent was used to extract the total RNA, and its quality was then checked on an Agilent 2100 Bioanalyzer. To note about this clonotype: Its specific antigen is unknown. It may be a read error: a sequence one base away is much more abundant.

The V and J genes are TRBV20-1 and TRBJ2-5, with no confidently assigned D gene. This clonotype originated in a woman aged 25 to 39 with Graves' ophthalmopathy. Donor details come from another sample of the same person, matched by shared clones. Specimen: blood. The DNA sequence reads TGCAGTGCTAGCGGCCAAGAGACCCAGTACTTC. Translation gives CSASGQETQYF.